Following are 5 T cell receptor beta chains from one sample sequenced in a study of Ad26.COV2.S vaccination and SARS-CoV-2 variants. Noted treatment: 19 received Ad26.COV2.S at low or high dose, single or two shots; five or six received placebo; per-sample allocation not given. At day 63 after the first vaccine or placebo injection, samples were drawn. Clones were read by immunoSEQ multiplex PCR, and TCRdb kept only the in-frame ones, dropping some. The profile shows more than 300,000 clones, roughly 91% of them singletons. The sample in question was peripheral blood, obtained in a trial of Ad26.COV2.S vaccine versus placebo. Source of these receptors: a person between 18 and 59 years old who received the Ad26.COV2.S COVID-19 vaccine or a placebo.

This chain connects TRBV2 to TRBJ2-7, with D possibly matching TRBD1 (6 bases). V was trimmed by 6 bases and J by 2 bases, leaving 17 bases between them. This CDR3 region has 15 residues. CDR1 SNHLY and CDR2 FYNNEI come from the germline V gene. In DNA form, the CDR3 reads TGTGCCAGCAGGTACCAGGCAGGGGCGACCTACGAGCAGTACTTC. Translated: CASRYQAGATYEQYF.

This chain links TRBV4-2 with TRBJ1-2, with D perhaps matching TRBD1 (6 bases). Trimming stripped 3 bases from V and 8 bases from J, with 7 bases between. The CDR3 runs 11 residues. CDR1 LGHNA and CDR2 YNFKEQ come from the germline V gene. As DNA, the CDR3 is TGTGCCAGCAGCCACGGACAGGGCTACACCTTC. Translated, it gives CASSHGQGYTF.

Turning to this clone: A much larger clone sits a single nucleotide away, making a read error possible. V gene TRBV5-6 combines with J gene TRBJ1-6; D might be TRBD1 (5 bases). The CDR3 spans 14 residues. Germline V gene lookup returns CDR1 SGHDT and CDR2 YYEEEE. Trimming shortened V by 3 bases and J by 10 bases, and 14 bases separated the two germline ends. This CDR3 reads CASSSDKADSPLHF. The CDR3 region has the DNA TGTGCCAGCAGCTCGGACAAGGCTGACTCACCCCTCCACTTT.

The chain uses TRBV7-2 and TRBJ2-1; tentatively, D is TRBD1 or TRBD2 (5 bases each). The CDR3 has 14 residues. Germline assignment: CDR1 SGHTA and CDR2 FQGNSA. The germline V and J ends were trimmed by 0 bases and 5 bases, with 8 bases remaining between them. CDR3 protein: CASSLAGVNNEQFF. The CDR3 region has the DNA TGTGCCAGCAGCTTAGCGGGGGTAAACAATGAGCAGTTCTTC.

The CDR3 sequence: CASKGSQYTGELFF. CDR3 nucleotides: TGTGCCAGCAAGGGCAGTCAATACACCGGGGAGCTGTTTTTT. The J gene is TRBJ2-2, the V gene TRBV2; the D is unclear. Germline V CDR1 and CDR2: SNHLY, FYNNEI. The CDR3 consists of 14 residues. Deletions cut 7 bases from V and 3 bases from J, with 12 bases between. Complete variable domain (other parts from reference TRBV2 and TRBJ2-2): EPEVTQTPSHQVTQMGQEVILRCVPISNHLYFYWYRQILGQKVEFLVSFYNNEISEKSEIFDDQFSVERPDGSNFTLKIRSTKLEDSAMYFCASKGSQYTGELFFGEGSRLTVL.